The clone carrying this T cell receptor beta chain has just one count. Its matching antigen is unknown. The source of the sample is a study of identical twins. TCRdb reanalysed the 5' RACE reads using MiXCR and keeps one entry per CDR3 protein. Among roughly 1.6 million distinct CDR3 sequences listed, around 29% were seen once. Study conclusions and caveats: Within beta out-of-frame sequences, the excess sharing observed between twins was weaker. Clonotypes of the beta chain that were abundant in cord blood carried fewer insertions (memory repertoires showed none). The authors drew conclusions from cross-sectional statistical analysis rather than following the same donors. Models underpredicted monozygotic twin sharing of out-of-frame TCR alpha.

This clonotype was sampled from a newborn girl in good health. The sequenced sample was cord blood.

The CDR3 sequence is CASSLEAGLAVDTQYF. CDR3 in DNA: TGTGCCAGCAGTTTAGAAGCGGGGCTAGCCGTAGATACGCAGTATTTT. V is TRBV12-3 or TRBV12-4 and J is TRBJ2-3, with 7 bases aligning to TRBD2. The CDR3 is made up of 16 amino acids. The trim removed 1 base at V and 5 bases at J, leaving 9 bases unmatched.